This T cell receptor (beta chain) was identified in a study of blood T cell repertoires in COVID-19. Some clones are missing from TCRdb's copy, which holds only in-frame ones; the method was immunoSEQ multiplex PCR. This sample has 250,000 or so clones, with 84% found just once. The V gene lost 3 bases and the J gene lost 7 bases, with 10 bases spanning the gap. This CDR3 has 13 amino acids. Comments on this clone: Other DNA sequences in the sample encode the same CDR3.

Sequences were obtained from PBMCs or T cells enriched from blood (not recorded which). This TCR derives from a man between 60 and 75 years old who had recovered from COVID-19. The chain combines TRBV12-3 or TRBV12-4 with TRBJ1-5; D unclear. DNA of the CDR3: TGTGCCAGCAGTTTTGCGGGAGACCAGCCCCAGCATTTT. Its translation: CASSFAGDQPQHF.